These 18 T cell receptor beta chains were sequenced from one sample in a study of regulatory T cells in long-lasting Graves disease. Time point in this sample: newly diagnosed GD, antithyroid drugs for less than 3 months. Making the TCR library involved RNA that had been extracted from PBMCs. With iRepertoire HTBI primers and Arm-PCR of CDR3 regions, TCR beta libraries were built. Each CDR3 protein gets one entry after TCRdb re-called the multiplex PCR reads with MiXCR. Here the sample spans over 500,000 distinct CDR3 sequences, around 17% being singletons. The same specimen was also included in a second study, on T cells in Graves' hyperthyroidism and ophthalmopathy.

Sequencing was performed on peripheral blood mononuclear cells (PBMCs), taken at new diagnosis, from a patient treated with antithyroid drugs. The receptors originated from a woman in her 30s with Graves disease.

The V gene is TRBV2, the J gene TRBJ2-1; 13 nucleotides align to TRBD2. The CDR3 covers 13 residues. Germline V CDR1 and CDR2: SNHLY, FYNNEI. The V gene end was trimmed by 10 bases and the J gene end by 6 bases; junction bases not matched to a gene: 3. The CDR3 reads CAIGTSGINEQFF. DNA for the CDR3: TGTGCCATCGGGACTAGCGGGATCAATGAGCAGTTCTTC.

This clonotype was picked up a small number of times. V usage is TRBV7-8 and J usage is TRBJ2-7; 8 nucleotides match TRBD1. In germline, CDR1 is SGHVS, CDR2 FQNEAQ. V shed 5 bases, J shed 3 bases, and the junction held 9 bases outside the gene matches. The CDR3 loop spans 15 amino acids. The CDR3 here is CASSEGQGARYEQYF. As DNA, the CDR3 is TGTGCCAGCAGCGAAGGCCAGGGGGCGCGCTACGAGCAGTACTTC.

Concerning this clonotype: This likely comes from a read error, as the CDR3 has no conserved phenylalanine or tryptophan at its end. The J gene is TRBJ2-7, the V gene TRBV30, with D hard to call. V lost 7 bases, J lost 6 bases, and 13 bases lay in between. CDR1 is GTSNPN and CDR2 is SVGIG in the germline V gene (reference sequence). The CDR3 contains 11 residues. The CDR3 DNA reads TGTGCCTCCTCGCGTCGGAGCGAGCAGTACCTC. Translating it yields CASSRRSEQYL.

The sample holds many counts of this clonotype. This sequence joins TRBV2 and TRBJ1-5; no reliable D call. Germline CDR1 reads SNHLY; CDR2 reads FYNNEI. This CDR3 region has 16 residues. Trimming stripped 1 base from V and 7 bases from J, with 17 bases between. For the CDR3, the DNA is TGTGCCAGCAGTGAAGAATCTGGAGTCAGAGGGCAGCCCCAGCATTTT. It is translated as CASSEESGVRGQPQHF. Together with reference TRBV2 and TRBJ1-5, the CDR3 gives the full variable domain: EPEVTQTPSHQVTQMGQEVILRCVPISNHLYFYWYRQILGQKVEFLVSFYNNEISEKSEIFDDQFSVERPDGSNFTLKIRSTKLEDSAMYFCASSEESGVRGQPQHFGDGTRLSIL.

This clonotype was picked up many times. CDR3 bases: TGTGCCACCAGTGCACACAGGGGAACCGGGGAGCTGTTTTTT. Protein sequence: CATSAHRGTGELFF. V gene TRBV24-1 combines with J gene TRBJ2-2; 7 bases line up with TRBD1. This CDR3 comprises 14 residues. Germline CDR1 reads KGHDR; CDR2 reads SFDVKD. The V and J ends lost 5 bases and 5 bases, in that order; junction bases with no gene match: 4.

V is TRBV20-1 and J is TRBJ1-6; 7 bases align to TRBD1. This CDR3 spans 15 amino acids. The J segment lost 7 bases and the V segment lost 0 bases, leaving 6 bases of the junction unmatched. Germline V CDR1 and CDR2: DFQATT, SNEGSKA (reference sequence). The CDR3: CSARDRVRGNSPLHF. The CDR3 coding sequence is TGCAGTGCTAGAGATCGAGTCAGGGGGAATTCACCCCTCCACTTT.

This clonotype was observed many times. The V and J genes are TRBV28 and TRBJ1-1; the D is unclear. This CDR3 is 14 amino acids long. Germline V gives CDR1 MDHEN, CDR2 SYDVKM. With 2 bases removed from V and 11 bases from J, the gap between germline ends came to 18 bases. CDR3 DNA: TGTGCCAGCAGTTTACAGGTTGTTTGGGTGGAGGCTTTCTTT. Protein product: CASSLQVVWVEAFF.

Many counts were recorded for this clonotype. J is TRBJ2-1 and V is TRBV6-5, with TRBD2 identical over 13 bases. Germline V gives CDR1 MNHEY, CDR2 SVGAGI. Trimming at V came to 4 bases and at J to 0 bases, leaving 3 bases not matched to a gene. CDR3 size: 17 residues. The CDR3 spells CASSLGTSGTSYNEQFF. The CDR3 nucleotides read TGTGCCAGCAGTTTAGGGACTAGCGGGACCTCCTACAATGAGCAGTTCTTC.

The rearrangement joins TRBV30 to TRBJ2-1; no clear D. This CDR3 spans 14 amino acids. Trimming removed 2 bases at V and 7 bases at J, with 15 bases between. The V gene's germline CDR1 is GTSNPN and CDR2 SVGIG (reference sequence). The CDR3 spells CAWSLPPDGNEQFF. Here the CDR3 DNA reads TGTGCCTGGAGTTTACCCCCGGATGGGAATGAGCAGTTCTTC.

This clonotype was counted at least ten times. This rearrangement joins TRBV20-1 to TRBJ2-1; the match to TRBD2 covers 8 bases. V shed 7 bases and J 7 bases; nucleotides not matched to a gene: 6. Germline CDR1 is DFQATT and CDR2 is SNEGSKA (reference sequence). The CDR3 is 12 residues long. CDR3 sequence reads: CSVREGRNEQFF. The CDR3, as DNA: TGCAGTGTACGGGAGGGAAGGAATGAGCAGTTCTTC.

The rearrangement uses TRBV6-1 and TRBJ2-1, with D unresolved. V lost 7 bases and J lost 7, with 14 bases in between. Germline loops: CDR1 MNHNS, CDR2 SASEGT. There are 13 residues in the CDR3. CDR3 amino acids: CASTTVVGNEQFF. DNA for the CDR3: TGTGCCAGCACTACCGTGGTGGGGAATGAGCAGTTCTTC.

This clonotype was detected only a few times. The chain is built from TRBV19 and TRBJ1-5; D uncertain. Germline loops: CDR1 LNHDA, CDR2 SQIVND (reference sequence). V lost 7 bases, J lost 0 bases, and 10 bases lay in between. The CDR3 has 14 residues. CDR3 in amino acids: CASTEGYSNQPQHF. The CDR3 nucleotides read TGTGCCAGTACGGAGGGTTATAGCAATCAGCCCCAGCATTTT.

This clonotype was seen more than once but under ten times. CDR3 nucleotides: TGTGCCAGCAGCGGAGGGGGAGCGGAGTGGTACGAGCAGTACTTC. Protein product: CASSGGGAEWYEQYF. The rearrangement uses TRBV7-9 and TRBJ2-7; possibly TRBD1 or TRBD2 for D (6 bases each). V lost 5 bases and J 4 bases, leaving 18 bases between the germline ends. Germline V CDR1 and CDR2: SEHNR, FQNEAQ (reference sequence). The CDR3 consists of 15 residues.

This clonotype has at least ten counts. Here the CDR3 DNA reads TGTGCCAGCGTCGACAGGGGAGGGGAGACCCAGTACTTC. Translation gives CASVDRGGETQYF. This chain connects TRBV3-1 to TRBJ2-5; a possible D gene is TRBD1 (8 bases). Trimming pared 8 bases from V and 5 bases from J, leaving 15 bases between. Germline values: CDR1 LGHDT, CDR2 YNNKEL (reference sequence). The CDR3 sequence is 13 residues long.

This clonotype was seen ten or more times. This chain uses TRBV7-3 with TRBJ2-1, with a weak D call TRBD2 (6 bases). Germline-derived CDR1 and CDR2 are SGHTA and FQGTGA. The germline V and J ends were trimmed by 1 base and 2 bases, with 9 bases remaining between them. The CDR3 covers 15 residues. CDR3 bases: TGTGCCAGCAGCTTAAAGGACTACCCCTACAATGAGCAGTTCTTC. Its protein is CASSLKDYPYNEQFF.

In its sample, this clonotype was seen many times. The chain employs TRBV20-1 and TRBJ2-7; 7 bases are a match to TRBD1. Germline values: CDR1 DFQATT, CDR2 SNEGSKA (reference sequence). CDR3 size: 13 residues. Losses at the gene ends were 5 bases for V and 3 bases for J; bases not matched to a gene: 7. In DNA form, the CDR3 reads TGCAGTGCTTACCGGGACAGCCTCTACGAGCAGTACTTC. Its protein product is CSAYRDSLYEQYF.

This clonotype was seen more than once but under ten times. The chain links TRBV7-2 to TRBJ1-2, with D possibly being TRBD1 (6 bases). Germline V gene data show CDR1 as SGHTA and CDR2 as FQGNSA. The germline V and J ends were trimmed by 4 bases and 2 bases, with 17 bases remaining between them. This CDR3 has 16 amino acids. This chain's CDR3 is CASSSTLGGGNYGYTF. CDR3 bases: TGTGCCAGCAGCTCCACCTTGGGGGGCGGAAACTATGGCTACACCTTC.

This clonotype was seen a few times. The chain links TRBV2 to TRBJ1-5, with 7 bases that match TRBD1. The J segment lost 2 bases and the V segment lost 5 bases, leaving 9 bases of the junction unmatched. There are 16 residues in the CDR3. The germline gives CDR1 SNHLY, CDR2 FYNNEI. CDR3 DNA sequence: TGTGCCAGCAGTCTCGCATGGACAGGCGGCAATCAGCCCCAGCATTTT. Protein product: CASSLAWTGGNQPQHF.